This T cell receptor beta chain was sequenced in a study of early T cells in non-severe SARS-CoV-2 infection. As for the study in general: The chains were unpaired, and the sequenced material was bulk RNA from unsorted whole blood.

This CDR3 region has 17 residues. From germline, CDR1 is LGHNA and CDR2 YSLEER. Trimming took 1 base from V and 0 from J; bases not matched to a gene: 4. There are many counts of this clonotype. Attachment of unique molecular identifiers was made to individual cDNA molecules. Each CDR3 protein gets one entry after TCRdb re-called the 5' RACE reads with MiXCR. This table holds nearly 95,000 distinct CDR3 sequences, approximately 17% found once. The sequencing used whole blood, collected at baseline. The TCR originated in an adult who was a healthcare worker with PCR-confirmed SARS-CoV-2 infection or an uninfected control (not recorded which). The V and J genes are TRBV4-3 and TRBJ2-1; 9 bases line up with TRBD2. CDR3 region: CASSQVLAGSSYNEQFF. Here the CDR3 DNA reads TGCGCCAGCAGCCAAGTCCTAGCGGGGAGCTCCTACAATGAGCAGTTCTTC.